The clone carrying this T cell receptor (beta chain) has a single count. These data originate in a study of blood T cell repertoires in COVID-19. Background on the study: Some COVID-19 samples were acute and others convalescent; all came from the United States, Italy and Spain. T cells, B-cell-depleted T cells, or PBMCs supplied cDNA or gDNA.

Per the authors' pipeline: The authors estimated nucleated cell counts from reference gene primer amplification. Profiled with immunoSEQ multiplex PCR; TCRdb holds only in-frame clones, not every one. V, J and clone size derive from that table, while D and trimming were established from the DNA sequence. The sample carries fewer than 200,000 clones, about 90% recorded once. The receptor was isolated from a man aged 55 to 70 with active or convalescent COVID-19. Specimen: peripheral blood.

DNA for the CDR3: TGTGCCAGCAGCCTCTTACCCGGGACAGGGTCCTACAATGAGCAGTTCTTC. Translation: CASSLLPGTGSYNEQFF. V usage is TRBV3-1 (or the pseudogene TRBV3-2) and J usage is TRBJ2-1, with 9 bases matching TRBD1. Trimming cost V 4 bases and J 1 base; bases outside gene matches: 8. The V gene's germline CDR1 is LGHDT and CDR2 YNNKEL (reference sequence). CDR3 size: 17 residues.